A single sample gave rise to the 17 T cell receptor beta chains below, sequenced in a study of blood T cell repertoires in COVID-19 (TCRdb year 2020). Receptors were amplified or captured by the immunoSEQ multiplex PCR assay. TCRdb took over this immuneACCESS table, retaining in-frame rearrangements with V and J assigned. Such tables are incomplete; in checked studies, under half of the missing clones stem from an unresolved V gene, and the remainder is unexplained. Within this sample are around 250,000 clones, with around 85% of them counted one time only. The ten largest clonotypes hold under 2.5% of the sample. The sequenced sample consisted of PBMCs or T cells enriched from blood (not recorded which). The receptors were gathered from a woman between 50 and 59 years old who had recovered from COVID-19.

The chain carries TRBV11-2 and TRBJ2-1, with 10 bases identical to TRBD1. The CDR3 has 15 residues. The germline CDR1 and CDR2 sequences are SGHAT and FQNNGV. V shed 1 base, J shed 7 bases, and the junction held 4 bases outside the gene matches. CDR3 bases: TGTGCCAGCAGCTTAGTTGGGACAGGGGTGAATGAGCAGTTCTTC. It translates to CASSLVGTGVNEQFF.

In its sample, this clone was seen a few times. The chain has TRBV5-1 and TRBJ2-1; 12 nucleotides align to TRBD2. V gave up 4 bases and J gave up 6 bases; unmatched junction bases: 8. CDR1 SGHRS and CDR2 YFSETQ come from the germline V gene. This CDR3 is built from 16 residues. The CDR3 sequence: CASSLTPSGRGNEQFF. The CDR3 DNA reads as TGCGCCAGCAGCCTAACCCCTAGCGGGAGGGGCAATGAGCAGTTCTTC.

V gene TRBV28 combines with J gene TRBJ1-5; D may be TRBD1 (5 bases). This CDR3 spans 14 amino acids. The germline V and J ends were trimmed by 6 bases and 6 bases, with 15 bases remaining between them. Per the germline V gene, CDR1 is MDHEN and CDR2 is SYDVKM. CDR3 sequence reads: CASRSSGSGQPQHF. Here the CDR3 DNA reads TGTGCCAGCAGGTCCTCAGGGTCTGGTCAGCCCCAGCATTTT.

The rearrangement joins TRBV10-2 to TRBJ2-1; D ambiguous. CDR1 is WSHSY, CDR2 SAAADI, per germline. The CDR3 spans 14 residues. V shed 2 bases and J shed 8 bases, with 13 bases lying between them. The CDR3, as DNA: TGCGCCAGCAGTGAGGGGTCCTTACGGGATGAGCAGTTCTTC. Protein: CASSEGSLRDEQFF.

CDR3 loop: CASSSAGLADKYNEQFF. The CDR3 DNA sequence: TGTGCCAGCAGCTCTGCGGGACTAGCGGATAAGTACAATGAGCAGTTCTTC. This chain joins TRBV11-2 and TRBJ2-1; 11 bases are shared with TRBD2. Germline-derived CDR1 and CDR2 are SGHAT and FQNNGV. CDR3 length: 17 amino acids. The J segment lost 4 bases and the V segment lost 4 bases, leaving 9 bases of the junction unmatched.

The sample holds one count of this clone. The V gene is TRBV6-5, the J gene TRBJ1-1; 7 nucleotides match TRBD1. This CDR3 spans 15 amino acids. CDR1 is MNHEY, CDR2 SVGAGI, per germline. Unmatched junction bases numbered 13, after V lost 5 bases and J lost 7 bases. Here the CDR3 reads CASSLDRALTSEAFF. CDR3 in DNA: TGTGCCAGCAGTCTCGACAGGGCCCTCACAAGTGAAGCTTTCTTT.

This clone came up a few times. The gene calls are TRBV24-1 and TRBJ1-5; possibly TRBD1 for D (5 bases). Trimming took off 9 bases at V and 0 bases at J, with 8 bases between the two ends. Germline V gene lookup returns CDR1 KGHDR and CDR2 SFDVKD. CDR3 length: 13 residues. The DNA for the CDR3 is TGTGCCACCCGGGGGAATAGCAATCAGCCCCAGCATTTT. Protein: CATRGNSNQPQHF.

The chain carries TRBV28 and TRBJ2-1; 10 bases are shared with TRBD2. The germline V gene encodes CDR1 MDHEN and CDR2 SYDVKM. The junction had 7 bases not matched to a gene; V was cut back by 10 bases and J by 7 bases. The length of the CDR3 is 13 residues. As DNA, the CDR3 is TGTGCCACCAAAGCGGGAGGGCGGAATGAGCAGTTCTTC. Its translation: CATKAGGRNEQFF.

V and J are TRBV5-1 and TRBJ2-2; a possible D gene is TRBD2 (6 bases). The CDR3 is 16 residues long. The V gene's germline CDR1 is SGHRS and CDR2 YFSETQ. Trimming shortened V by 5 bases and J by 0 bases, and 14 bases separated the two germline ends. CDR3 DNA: TGCGCCAGCAGGAGCGGCGGGGAGGCGAACACCGGGGAGCTGTTTTTT. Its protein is CASRSGGEANTGELFF.

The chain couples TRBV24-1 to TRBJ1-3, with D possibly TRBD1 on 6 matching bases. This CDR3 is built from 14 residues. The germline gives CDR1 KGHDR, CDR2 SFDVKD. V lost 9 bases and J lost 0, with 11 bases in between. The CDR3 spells CATQGDNSGNTIYF. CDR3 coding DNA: TGTGCCACCCAAGGGGACAACTCTGGAAACACCATATATTTT.

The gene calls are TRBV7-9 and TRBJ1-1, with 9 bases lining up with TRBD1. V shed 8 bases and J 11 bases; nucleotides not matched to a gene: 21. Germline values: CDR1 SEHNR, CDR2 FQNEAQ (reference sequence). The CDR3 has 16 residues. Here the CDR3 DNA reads TGTGCCAGCCGTCCAACGGGGGGACAGGGTCCGGTTGGGGCTTTCTTT. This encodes CASRPTGGQGPVGAFF.

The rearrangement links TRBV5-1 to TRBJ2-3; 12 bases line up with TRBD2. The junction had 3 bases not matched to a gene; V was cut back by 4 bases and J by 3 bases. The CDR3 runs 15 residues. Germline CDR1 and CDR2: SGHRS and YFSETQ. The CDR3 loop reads CASSPGTSGTDTQYF. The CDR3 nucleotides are TGCGCCAGCAGCCCTGGGACTAGCGGGACAGATACGCAGTATTTT.

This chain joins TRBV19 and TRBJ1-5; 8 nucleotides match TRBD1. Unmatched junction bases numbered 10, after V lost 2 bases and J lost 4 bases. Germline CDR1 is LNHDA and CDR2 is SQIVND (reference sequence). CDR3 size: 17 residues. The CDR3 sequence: CASSIPGQGYGNQPQHF. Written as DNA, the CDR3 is TGTGCCAGTAGTATACCCGGACAGGGCTATGGAAATCAGCCCCAGCATTTT. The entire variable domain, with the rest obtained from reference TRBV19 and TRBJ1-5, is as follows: DGGITQSPKYLFRKEGQNVTLSCEQNLNHDAMYWYRQDPGQGLRLIYYSQIVNDFQKGDIAEGYSVSREKKESFPLTVTSAQKNPTAFYLCASSIPGQGYGNQPQHFGDGTRLSIL.

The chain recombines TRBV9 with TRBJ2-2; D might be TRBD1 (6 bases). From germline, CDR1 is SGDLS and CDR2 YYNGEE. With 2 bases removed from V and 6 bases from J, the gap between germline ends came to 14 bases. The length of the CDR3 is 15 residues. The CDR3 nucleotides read TGTGCCAGCAGCGTCCTACAGGGCGGCCCCGGGGAGCTGTTTTTT. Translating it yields CASSVLQGGPGELFF.

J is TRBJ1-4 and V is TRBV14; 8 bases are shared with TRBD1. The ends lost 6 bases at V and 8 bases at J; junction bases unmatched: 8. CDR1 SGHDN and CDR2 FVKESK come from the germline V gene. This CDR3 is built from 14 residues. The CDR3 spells CASSTQGAREKLFF. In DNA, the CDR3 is TGTGCCAGCAGTACGCAGGGGGCTAGGGAAAAACTGTTTTTT.

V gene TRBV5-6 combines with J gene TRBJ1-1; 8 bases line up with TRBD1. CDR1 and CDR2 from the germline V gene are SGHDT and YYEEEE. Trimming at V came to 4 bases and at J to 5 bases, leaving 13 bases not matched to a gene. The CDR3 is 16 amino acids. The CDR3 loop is CASSPSQGVSRTEAFF. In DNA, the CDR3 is TGTGCCAGCAGCCCCTCACAGGGGGTTTCAAGGACTGAAGCTTTCTTT.

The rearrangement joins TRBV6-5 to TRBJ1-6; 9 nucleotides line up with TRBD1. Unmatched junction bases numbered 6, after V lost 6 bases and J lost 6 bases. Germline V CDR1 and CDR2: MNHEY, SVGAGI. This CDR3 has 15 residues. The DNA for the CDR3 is TGTGCCAGCAGCCGAGAACAGGGGGCTAATTCACCCCTCCACTTT. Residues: CASSREQGANSPLHF.